This T cell receptor beta chain was sequenced for a study of Ad26.COV2.S vaccination and SARS-CoV-2 variants. Study-level background: Enrollment placed the donor in the COV1001 Ad26.COV2.S trial arm. Study-level points and caveats: It was vaccine recipients, not placebo recipients, who had the higher spike-specific TCR breadth.

Using immunoSEQ multiplex PCR, the repertoire was profiled, and TCRdb retains in-frame clones only, with some absent. The sample shows hundreds of thousands of clones, 89% of them seen only once. The V and J ends lost 1 base and 6 bases respectively, with 8 bases between them. The CDR3 loop spans 13 amino acids. Treatment given: 15 to 20 received Ad26.COV2.S at low or high dose, single or two shots; about five received placebo; per-sample allocation not given. Day 63 after the first injection of vaccine or placebo was the sampling time. A note on this clone: Antigen specificity is unknown.

The specimen comprised peripheral blood, sampled in a trial of Ad26.COV2.S vaccine versus placebo. The receptor was derived from a person between 18 and 65 years old who received the Ad26.COV2.S COVID-19 vaccine or a placebo. J is TRBJ2-3 and V is TRBV12-3 or TRBV12-4; D remains unclear. CDR3 protein: CASSLEGWDTQYF. CDR3 bases: TGTGCCAGCAGTTTAGAGGGATGGGATACGCAGTATTTT.